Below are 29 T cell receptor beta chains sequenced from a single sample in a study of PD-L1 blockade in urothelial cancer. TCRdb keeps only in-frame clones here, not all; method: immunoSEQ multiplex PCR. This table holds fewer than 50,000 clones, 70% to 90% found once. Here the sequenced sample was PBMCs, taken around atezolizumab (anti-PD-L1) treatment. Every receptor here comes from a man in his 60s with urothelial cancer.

CDR3 in DNA: TGTGCCAGCAGTGAACGACAGGGTCGAGGCTACACCTTC. This encodes CASSERQGRGYTF. The rearrangement uses TRBV6-1 and TRBJ1-2; 7 nucleotides align to TRBD1. This CDR3 comprises 13 residues. CDR1 and CDR2 (germline): MNHNS, SASEGT. J gave up 8 bases and V 2 bases, and 5 bases lay outside the gene matches.

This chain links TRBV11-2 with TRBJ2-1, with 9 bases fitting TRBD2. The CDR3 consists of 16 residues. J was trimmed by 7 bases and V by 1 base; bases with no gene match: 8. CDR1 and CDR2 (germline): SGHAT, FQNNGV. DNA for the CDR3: TGTGCCAGCAGCTTAGGTTTTGCGGGGGGGCAGAATGAGCAGTTCTTC. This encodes CASSLGFAGGQNEQFF.

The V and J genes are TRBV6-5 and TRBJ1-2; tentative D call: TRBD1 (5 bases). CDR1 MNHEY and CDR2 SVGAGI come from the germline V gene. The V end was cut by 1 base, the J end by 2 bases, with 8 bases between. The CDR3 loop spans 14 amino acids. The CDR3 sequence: CASSYYPGNYGYTF. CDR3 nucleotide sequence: TGTGCCAGCAGTTACTACCCAGGGAACTATGGCTACACCTTC.

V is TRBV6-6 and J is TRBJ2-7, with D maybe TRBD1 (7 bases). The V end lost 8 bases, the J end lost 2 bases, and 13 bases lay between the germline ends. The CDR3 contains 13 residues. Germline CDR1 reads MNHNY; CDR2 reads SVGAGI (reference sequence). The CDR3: CASGGTETYEQYF. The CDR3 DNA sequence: TGTGCCAGCGGGGGGACAGAGACCTACGAGCAGTACTTC.

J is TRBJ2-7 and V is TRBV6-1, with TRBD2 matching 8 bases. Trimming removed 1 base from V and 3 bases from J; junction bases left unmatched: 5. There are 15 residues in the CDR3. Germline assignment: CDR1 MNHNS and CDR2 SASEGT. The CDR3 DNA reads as TGTGCCAGCAGTGAAGTATCGGGGGGGATCTACGAGCAGTACTTC. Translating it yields CASSEVSGGIYEQYF.

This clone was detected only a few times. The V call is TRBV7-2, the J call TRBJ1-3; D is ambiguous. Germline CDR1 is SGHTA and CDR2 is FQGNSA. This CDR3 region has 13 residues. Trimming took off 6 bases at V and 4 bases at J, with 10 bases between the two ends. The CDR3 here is CASRVASGNTIYF. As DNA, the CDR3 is TGTGCCAGCAGGGTAGCATCCGGAAACACCATATATTTT.

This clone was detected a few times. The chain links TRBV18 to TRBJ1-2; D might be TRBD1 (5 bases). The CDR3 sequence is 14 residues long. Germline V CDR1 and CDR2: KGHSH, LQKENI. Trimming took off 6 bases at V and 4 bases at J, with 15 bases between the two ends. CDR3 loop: CASSPEGRVYGYTF. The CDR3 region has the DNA TGTGCCAGCTCGCCAGAAGGCAGGGTCTATGGCTACACCTTC.

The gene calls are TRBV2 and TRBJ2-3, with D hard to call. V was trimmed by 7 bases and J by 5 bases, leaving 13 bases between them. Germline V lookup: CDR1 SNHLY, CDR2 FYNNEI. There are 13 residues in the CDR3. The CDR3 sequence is CASKARGGDTQYF. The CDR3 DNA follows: TGTGCCAGCAAAGCTCGCGGTGGAGATACGCAGTATTTT.

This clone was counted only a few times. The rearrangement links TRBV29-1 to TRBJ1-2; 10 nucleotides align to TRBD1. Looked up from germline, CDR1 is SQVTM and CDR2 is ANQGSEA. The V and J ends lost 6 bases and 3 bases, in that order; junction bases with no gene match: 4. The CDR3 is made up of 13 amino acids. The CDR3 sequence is CSVGQGMDYGYTF. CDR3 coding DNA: TGCAGCGTGGGACAGGGGATGGACTATGGCTACACCTTC.

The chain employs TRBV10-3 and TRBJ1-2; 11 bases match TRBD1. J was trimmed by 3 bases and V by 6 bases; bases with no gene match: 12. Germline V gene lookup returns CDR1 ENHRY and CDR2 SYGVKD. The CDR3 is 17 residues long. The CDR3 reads CAIRPWTGGARDYGYTF. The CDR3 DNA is TGTGCCATCAGGCCTTGGACAGGGGGCGCGAGAGACTATGGCTACACCTTC.

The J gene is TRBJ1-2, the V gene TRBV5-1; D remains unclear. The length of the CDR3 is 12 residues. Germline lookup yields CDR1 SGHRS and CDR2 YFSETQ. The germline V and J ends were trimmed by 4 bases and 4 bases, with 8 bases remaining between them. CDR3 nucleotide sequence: TGCGCCAGCAGCGTGGACGGCTATGGCTACACCTTC. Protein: CASSVDGYGYTF.

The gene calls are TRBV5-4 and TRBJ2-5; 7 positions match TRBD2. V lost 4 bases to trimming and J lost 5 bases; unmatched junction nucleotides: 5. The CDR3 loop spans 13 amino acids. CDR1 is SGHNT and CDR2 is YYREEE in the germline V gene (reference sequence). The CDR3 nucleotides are TGTGCCAGCAGCCAAACTAGCGCGGAGACCCAGTACTTC. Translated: CASSQTSAETQYF.

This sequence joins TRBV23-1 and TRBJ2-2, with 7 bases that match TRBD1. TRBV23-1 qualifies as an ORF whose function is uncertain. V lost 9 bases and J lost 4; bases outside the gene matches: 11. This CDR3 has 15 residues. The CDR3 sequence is CARLPDRATTGELFF. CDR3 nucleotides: TGCGCCAGGCTCCCCGACAGGGCAACCACCGGGGAGCTGTTTTTT.

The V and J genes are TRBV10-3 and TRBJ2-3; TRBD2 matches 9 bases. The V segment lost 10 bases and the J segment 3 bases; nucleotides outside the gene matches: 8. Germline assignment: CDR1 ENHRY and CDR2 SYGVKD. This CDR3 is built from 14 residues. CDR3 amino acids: CATKTSGHTDTQYF. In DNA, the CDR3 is TGTGCCACAAAGACTAGCGGTCATACAGATACGCAGTATTTT.

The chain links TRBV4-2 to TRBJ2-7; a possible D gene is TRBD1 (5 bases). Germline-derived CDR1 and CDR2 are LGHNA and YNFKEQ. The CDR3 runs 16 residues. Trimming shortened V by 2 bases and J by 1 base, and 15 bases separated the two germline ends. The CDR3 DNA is TGTGCCAGCAGCCAACCAGCGACAGATGGGTCCTACGAGCAGTACTTC. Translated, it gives CASSQPATDGSYEQYF.

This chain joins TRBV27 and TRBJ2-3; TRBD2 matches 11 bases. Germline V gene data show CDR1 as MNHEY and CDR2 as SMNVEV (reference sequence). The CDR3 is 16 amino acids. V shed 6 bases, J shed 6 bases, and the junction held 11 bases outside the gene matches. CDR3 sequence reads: CASRLHSGGARDTQYF. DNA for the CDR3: TGTGCCAGCAGGCTTCATAGCGGGGGGGCCCGGGATACGCAGTATTTT.

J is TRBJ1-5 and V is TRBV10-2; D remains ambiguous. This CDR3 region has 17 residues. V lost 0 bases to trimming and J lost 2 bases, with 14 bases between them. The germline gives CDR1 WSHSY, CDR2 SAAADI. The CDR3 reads CASSESGGVAGNQPQHF. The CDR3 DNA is TGCGCCAGCAGTGAGTCGGGCGGGGTGGCGGGCAATCAGCCCCAGCATTTT.

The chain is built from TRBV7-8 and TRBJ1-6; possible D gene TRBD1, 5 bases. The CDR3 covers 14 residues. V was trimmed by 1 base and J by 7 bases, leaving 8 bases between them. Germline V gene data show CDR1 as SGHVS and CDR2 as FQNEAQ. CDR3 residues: CASSLDGGNSPLHF. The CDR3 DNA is TGTGCCAGCAGCTTAGACGGGGGGAATTCACCCCTCCACTTT.

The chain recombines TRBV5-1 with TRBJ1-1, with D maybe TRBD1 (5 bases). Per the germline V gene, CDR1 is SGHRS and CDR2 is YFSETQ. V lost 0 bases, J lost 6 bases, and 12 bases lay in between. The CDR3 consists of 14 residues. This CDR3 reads CASSLALDSPEAFF. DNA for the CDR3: TGCGCCAGCAGCTTGGCCCTAGACAGTCCTGAAGCTTTCTTT.

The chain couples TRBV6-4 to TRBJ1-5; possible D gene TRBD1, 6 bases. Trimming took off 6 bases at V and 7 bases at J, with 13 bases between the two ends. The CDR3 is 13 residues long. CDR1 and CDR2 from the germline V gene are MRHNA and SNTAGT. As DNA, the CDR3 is TGTGCCAGCAGACAGGGTCGTTGGCAGCCCCAGCATTTT. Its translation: CASRQGRWQPQHF.

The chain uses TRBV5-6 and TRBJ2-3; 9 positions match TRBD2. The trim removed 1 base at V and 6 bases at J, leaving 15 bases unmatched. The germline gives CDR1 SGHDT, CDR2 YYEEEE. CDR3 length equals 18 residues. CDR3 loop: CASSLRFRGGAGADTQYF. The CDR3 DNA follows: TGTGCCAGCAGCTTGCGGTTTCGCGGGGGGGCCGGGGCCGATACGCAGTATTTT.

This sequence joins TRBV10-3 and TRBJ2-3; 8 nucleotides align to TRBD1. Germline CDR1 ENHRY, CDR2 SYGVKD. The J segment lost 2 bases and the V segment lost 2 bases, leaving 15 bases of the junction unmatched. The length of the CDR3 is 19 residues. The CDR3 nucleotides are TGTGCCATCAGTGAGCCCCCTCAAATCCGGGACAGGTTCACAGATACGCAGTATTTT. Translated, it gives CAISEPPQIRDRFTDTQYF.

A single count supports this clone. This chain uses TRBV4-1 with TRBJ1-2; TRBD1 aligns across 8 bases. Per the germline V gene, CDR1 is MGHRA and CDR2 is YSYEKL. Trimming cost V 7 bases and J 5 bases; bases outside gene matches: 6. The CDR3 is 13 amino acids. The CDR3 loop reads CASTGTGGYGYTF. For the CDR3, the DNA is TGCGCCAGCACCGGAACAGGGGGGTATGGCTACACCTTC.

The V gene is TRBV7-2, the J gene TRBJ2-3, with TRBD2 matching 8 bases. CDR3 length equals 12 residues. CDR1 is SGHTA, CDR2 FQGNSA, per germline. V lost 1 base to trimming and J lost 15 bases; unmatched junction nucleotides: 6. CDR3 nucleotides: TGTGCCAGCAGCTTAGTCGGGGGGGCCCCATATTTT. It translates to CASSLVGGAPYF. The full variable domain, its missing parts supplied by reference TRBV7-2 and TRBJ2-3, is GAGVSQSPSNKVTEKGKDVELRCDPISGHTALYWYRQSLGQGLEFLIYFQGNSAPDKSGLPSDRFSAERTGGSVSTLTIQRTQQEDSAVYLCASSLVGGAPYFGPGTRLTVL.

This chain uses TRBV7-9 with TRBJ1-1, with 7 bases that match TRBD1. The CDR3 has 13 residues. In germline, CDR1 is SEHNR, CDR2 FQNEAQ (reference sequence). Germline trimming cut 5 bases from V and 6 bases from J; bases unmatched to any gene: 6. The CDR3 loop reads CASSRDGTAEAFF. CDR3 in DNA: TGTGCCAGCAGCCGTGACGGGACAGCTGAAGCTTTCTTT. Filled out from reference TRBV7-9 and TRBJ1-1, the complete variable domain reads DTGVSQNPRHKITKRGQNVTFRCDPISEHNRLYWYRQTLGQGPEFLTYFQNEAQLEKSRLLSDRFSAERPKGSFSTLEIQRTEQGDSAMYLCASSRDGTAEAFFGQGTRLTVV.

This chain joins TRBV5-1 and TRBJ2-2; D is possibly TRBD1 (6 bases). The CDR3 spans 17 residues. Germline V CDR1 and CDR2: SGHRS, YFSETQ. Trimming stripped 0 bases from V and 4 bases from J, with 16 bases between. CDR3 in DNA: TGCGCCAGCAGCTTGGCGTGGGGGCTTCGGGCCACCGGGGAGCTGTTTTTT. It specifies CASSLAWGLRATGELFF.

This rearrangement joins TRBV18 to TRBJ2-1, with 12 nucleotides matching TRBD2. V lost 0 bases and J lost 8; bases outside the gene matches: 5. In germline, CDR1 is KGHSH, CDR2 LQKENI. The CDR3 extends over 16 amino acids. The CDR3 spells CASSPPLAGGGDEQFF. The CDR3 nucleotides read TGTGCCAGCTCACCACCCCTAGCGGGGGGGGGAGATGAGCAGTTCTTC.

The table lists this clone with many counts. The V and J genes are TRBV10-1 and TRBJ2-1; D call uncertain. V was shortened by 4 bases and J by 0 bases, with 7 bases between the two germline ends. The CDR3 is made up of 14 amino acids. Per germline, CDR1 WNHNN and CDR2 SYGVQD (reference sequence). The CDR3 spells CASSGSSSYNEQFF. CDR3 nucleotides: TGCGCCAGCAGTGGTTCCAGCTCCTACAATGAGCAGTTCTTC.

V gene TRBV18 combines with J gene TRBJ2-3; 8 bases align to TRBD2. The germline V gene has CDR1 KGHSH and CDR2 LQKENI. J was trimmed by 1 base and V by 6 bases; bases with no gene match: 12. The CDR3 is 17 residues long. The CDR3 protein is CASSRPKAGVGTDTQYF. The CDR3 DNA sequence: TGTGCCAGCTCCCGCCCCAAAGCGGGGGTGGGCACAGATACGCAGTATTTT.